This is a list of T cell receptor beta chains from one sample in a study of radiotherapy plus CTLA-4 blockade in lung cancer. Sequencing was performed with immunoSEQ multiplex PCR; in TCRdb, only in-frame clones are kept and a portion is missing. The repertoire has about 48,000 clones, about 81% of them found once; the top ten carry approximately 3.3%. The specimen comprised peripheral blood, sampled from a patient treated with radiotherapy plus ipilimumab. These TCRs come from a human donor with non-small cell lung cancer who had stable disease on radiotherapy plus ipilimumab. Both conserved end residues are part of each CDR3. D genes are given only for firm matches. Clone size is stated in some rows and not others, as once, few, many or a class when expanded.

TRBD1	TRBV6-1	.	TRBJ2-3	TGTGCCAGCAGTGAAAGGGGGCGCGAAGATACGCAGTATTTT	CASSERGREDTQYF
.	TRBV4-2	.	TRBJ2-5	TGTGCCAGCAGCCAAGGGCCTGGAGACCAAGAGACCCAGTACTTC	CASSQGPGDQETQYF
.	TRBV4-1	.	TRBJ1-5	TGCGCCAGCAGCCAAGATCTAGGGGGTCAGCCCCAGCATTTT	CASSQDLGGQPQHF
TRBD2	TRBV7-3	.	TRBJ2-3	TGTGCCAGCAGCTACTCCGGGACTAGCGGCCGTTCCACAGATACGCAGTATTTT	CASSYSGTSGRSTDTQYF
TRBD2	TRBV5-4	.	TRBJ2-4	TGTGCCAGCAGCTTGGGGGGGACTAGCGGGACTCTAGCCAAAAACATTCAGTACTTC	CASSLGGTSGTLAKNIQYF
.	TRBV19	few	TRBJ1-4	TGTGCCAGTAGTATACAGCACAGGAGATTTGAAAAACTGTTTTTT	CASSIQHRRFEKLFF
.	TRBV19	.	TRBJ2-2	TGTGCCAGTAGTATTAACAGGTATGACACCGGGGAGCTGTTTTTT	CASSINRYDTGELFF
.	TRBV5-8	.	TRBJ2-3	TGTGCCAGCAGCCGAGGATTTAACACAGATACGCAGTATTTT	CASSRGFNTDTQYF
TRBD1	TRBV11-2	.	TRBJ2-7	TGTGCCAGCAGCTTAGTACGAGCAGGGGGCCACGAGCAGTACTTC	CASSLVRAGGHEQYF
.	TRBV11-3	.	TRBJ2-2	TGTGCCAGCAGCTCAAGACCAGGGGAGCACGGGGAGCTGTTTTTT	CASSSRPGEHGELFF
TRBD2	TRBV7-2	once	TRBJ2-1	TGTGCCAGCAGCGCGGGACTAGCGGTGGTGGACCGGCAGTTCTTC	CASSAGLAVVDRQFF
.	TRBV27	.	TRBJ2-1	TGTGCCAGCAGTTTAATATCCAGGAATGAGCAGTTCTTC	CASSLISRNEQFF
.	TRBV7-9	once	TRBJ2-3	TGTGCCAGCAGCTTAGGGGCAGCGGTCACAGATACGCAGTATTTT	CASSLGAAVTDTQYF
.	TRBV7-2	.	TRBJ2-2	TGTGCCAGCAGCCTACTAGGTGGGGCGAACACCGGGGAGCTGTTTTTT	CASSLLGGANTGELFF
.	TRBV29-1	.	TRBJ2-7	TGCAGCGCCCGGGGTGGCCTTTCCTACGAGCAGTACTTC	CSARGGLSYEQYF
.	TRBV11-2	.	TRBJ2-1	TGTGCCAGCAGCTTCACGGGAGACTACAATGAGCAGTTCTTC	CASSFTGDYNEQFF
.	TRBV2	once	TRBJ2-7	TGTGCCAGCAGTGAAGCTCCGAGGGGCGGGGCGAGCTCCTACGAGCAGTACTTC	CASSEAPRGGASSYEQYF
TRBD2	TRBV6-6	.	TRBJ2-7	TGTGCCAGCGCAGCGGGGCCCTCCTACGAGCAGTACTTC	CASAAGPSYEQYF
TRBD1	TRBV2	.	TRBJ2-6	TGTGCCAGCAGTCCAACCGGGACAGTTAACTCTGGGGCCAACGTCCTGACTTTC	CASSPTGTVNSGANVLTF
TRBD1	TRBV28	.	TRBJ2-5	TGTGCCAGCAGCATCACAGGGGGCCAAGAGACCCAGTACTTC	CASSITGGQETQYF
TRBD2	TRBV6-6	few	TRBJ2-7	TGTGCCAGCAGGGCTATGGGGGAGGGCCGAGGGTACGAGCAGTACTTC	CASRAMGEGRGYEQYF
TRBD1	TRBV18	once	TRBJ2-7	TGTGCCAGCTCGACCAACAGGGGCTCCTACGAGCAGTACTTC	CASSTNRGSYEQYF
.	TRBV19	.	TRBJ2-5	TGTGCCAGTAGTATCCGGGAGGGGGCGGAGACCCAGTACTTC	CASSIREGAETQYF
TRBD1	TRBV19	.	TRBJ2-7	TGTGCCAGTAGTATTGCTGGACAGGGGTCCTACGAGCAGTACTTC	CASSIAGQGSYEQYF
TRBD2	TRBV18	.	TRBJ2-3	TGTGCCAGCTCACCCGGACTAGCGGGAGGTTCAGATACGCAGTATTTT	CASSPGLAGGSDTQYF
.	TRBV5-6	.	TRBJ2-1	TGTGCCAGCAGCGGGGGTCTCGGGTGGGGGGACTACAATGAGCAGTTCTTC	CASSGGLGWGDYNEQFF
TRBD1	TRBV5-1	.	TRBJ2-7	TGCGCCAGCAGCCCATTGCCGACAGGGGGTCCCTACGAGCAGTACTTC	CASSPLPTGGPYEQYF
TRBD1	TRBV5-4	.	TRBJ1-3	TGTGCCAGCAGCTTGAGTTCAGGGGGCACAGGAAACACCATATATTTT	CASSLSSGGTGNTIYF
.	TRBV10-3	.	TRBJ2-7	TGTGCCATCAGTGAAGAGGGCAGAGGCGGTTACGAGCAGTACTTC	CAISEEGRGGYEQYF
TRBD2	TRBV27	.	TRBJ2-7	TGTGCCAGCAGTCCCACCAAACTAGCGGGGGTGAACGAGCAGTACTTC	CASSPTKLAGVNEQYF